This T cell receptor beta chain was retrieved from a study of human T cells and chemical hapten exposure (dated by TCRdb to about 2021). In the study overall: The libraries were sequenced as a pool, and the TCR yield per sample differed mostly because of small variations in library volumes within the pool. From each blood RNA sample, both TCR alpha and TCR beta chains were sequenced. Peripheral blood TCR repertoire changes were tracked in vivo in alopecia patients during primary and secondary sensitization to the hapten diphenylcyclopropenone (DPC).

Overall study results and their limits: Repeated subsampling changed both the strength of the expansion versus patch-test correlation and the threshold at which the correlation became significant. No change with DPC sensitization was found in the number of TCRs above 1 in 1000 frequency, and no evidence of global repertoire structure alterations was found.

Libraries were prepared through 5' RACE. Sequenced on an Illumina MiSeq. Library preparation attached unique molecular identifiers to individual cDNA molecules for quantitative, reproducible TCR counting. The paper's processing steps were these. The median number of TCRs per sample was 90,000 to 100,000, ranging from roughly 23,224 to 700,000. The Decombinator software suite was used to annotate the V, J and CDR3 of the TCR reads. For PS versus PT1 abundance plots, all samples were subsampled to the same number of TCRs (28,000). TCRs were defined as expanded if absent before sensitization and observed at least eight times at the 2-week time point. In-frame beta chains were kept once TCRdb had trimmed the public reads at Q25 with fastp and called clones with MiXCR. For every CDR3 protein sequence, its rows merge into one entry that carries the most common genes and DNA. TCRdb assigned the V and J calls; the authors' analysis was not used. The sample includes about 81,000 distinct CDR3 sequences, with more than 7% observed a single time. The top ten hold under 2.5% of the sample.

Total RNA was extracted from unfractionated whole blood collected in Tempus Blood RNA tubes. Roughly 5 healthy volunteers served as TCR sequencing controls and were bled at day 0, 2 weeks and 6 weeks. Concerning this clonotype: What antigen it recognizes has not been identified. Nothing much larger sits one base from this clone, and base qualities are not available.

Per the germline V gene, SGHTA is the CDR1 and FQGNSA is the CDR2. The V end loses 4 bases and the J end loses 0 bases, and a stretch of 10 bases separates them. Counted from cysteine to phenylalanine, this CDR3 has 15 amino acids. Only CDR3 DNA remains: 45 bases, in frame from the first base. The clonotype originates from a male donor in good health. The chain uses TRBV7-2 and TRBJ2-1; TRBD1 is a weak D gene call, 6 bases matching. The sequenced DNA is TGTGCCAGCAGCTCGGACAGTCCCTCCTACAATGAGCAGTTCTTC. This yields the protein CASSSDSPSYNEQFF.